This entry features one TCR beta chain sequence. Its specificity is unknown. The sample is drawn from a study of siplizumab effects on memory and regulatory T cells. Notes on the study in general: Just a small share of alloreactive clones was traced back to unstimulated subsets.

With V trimmed by 2 bases and J by 0 bases, 11 bases remained unmatched. The CDR3 sequence is 19 residues long. Germline V gene data show CDR1 as SGHDN and CDR2 as FVKESK. The assay looked at approximately 10^5 TCR templates in each sample. Clones were sequenced by immunoSEQ multiplex PCR, and TCRdb holds only the in-frame ones, with some missing. Among about 110,000 clones listed, 80% to 95% were seen once. This clonotype originated in a human donor in good health. This chain connects TRBV14 to TRBJ2-1; 9 bases are a match to TRBD2. Sequencing was done on a sample of CD4+ T cells sorted from blood. CDR3 loop: CASSQLRTSAQSSYNEQFF. The CDR3 DNA reads as TGTGCCAGCAGCCAATTACGGACTAGCGCCCAGAGCTCCTACAATGAGCAGTTCTTC. The complete variable domain, with remaining parts taken from reference TRBV14 and TRBJ2-1, reads EAGVTQFPSHSVIEKGQTVTLRCDPISGHDNLYWYRRVMGKEIKFLLHFVKESKQDESGMPNNRFLAERTGGTYSTLKVQPAELEDSGVYFCASSQLRTSAQSSYNEQFFGPGTRLTVL.